The source of this T cell receptor beta chain is a study of beta chain features in type 1 diabetes. Markers CD45RO/CCR7/CD25/CD127/CD95/CD27 served to sort CD4+ naive, central memory, regulatory and stem cell-like memory cells. This CDR3 region has 15 residues. Germline V lookup: CDR1 SGHRS, CDR2 YFSETQ. V was pared by 3 bases and J by 2 bases, with 7 bases of the junction left unmatched. This clone was detected only a few times. Its specificity is not known. Whole-study results and caveats: Type 1 diabetes patients showed a moderate but significant shortening of TCRB CDR3s in all four CD4+ subsets.

Reverse transcribing all isolated RNA meant expressed TCRB transcripts were sequenced. For naive, central memory and regulatory T cell samples, reads averaged around 3.8 million. The repertoire was sequenced with immunoSEQ multiplex PCR; TCRdb's copy has only in-frame clones and lacks some. This sample yields a few hundred thousand clones, of which around an eighth are seen a single time; 0.013% to 0.015% belongs to the top ten. V and J are TRBV5-1 and TRBJ2-7; 8 bases are shared with TRBD1. The sequenced sample consisted of naive CD4+ T cells from blood. This sequence originates from a woman aged 18-29 years with type 1 diabetes. CDR3 nucleotides: TGCGCCAGCAGCTCGGACGGGACAGGAACCTACGAGCAGTACTTC. Translating it yields CASSSDGTGTYEQYF.